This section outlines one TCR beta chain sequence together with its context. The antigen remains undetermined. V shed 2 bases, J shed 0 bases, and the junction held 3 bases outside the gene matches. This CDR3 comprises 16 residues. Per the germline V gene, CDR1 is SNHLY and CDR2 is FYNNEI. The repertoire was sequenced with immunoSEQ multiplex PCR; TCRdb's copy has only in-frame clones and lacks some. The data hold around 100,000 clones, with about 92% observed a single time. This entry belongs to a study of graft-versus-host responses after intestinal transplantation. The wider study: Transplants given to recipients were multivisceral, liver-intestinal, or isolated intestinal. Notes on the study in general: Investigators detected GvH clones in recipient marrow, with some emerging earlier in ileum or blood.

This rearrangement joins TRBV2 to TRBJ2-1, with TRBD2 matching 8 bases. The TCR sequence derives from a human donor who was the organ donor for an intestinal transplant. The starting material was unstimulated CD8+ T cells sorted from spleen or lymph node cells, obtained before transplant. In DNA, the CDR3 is TGTGCCAGCAGTGAAAAGCGGGGGAGCTCCTACAATGAGCAGTTCTTC. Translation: CASSEKRGSSYNEQFF.